The 3 T cell receptor beta chains reported below all come from one sample, sequenced in a study of cytomegalovirus exposure and HLA in healthy donors. With 60 Vbeta and 13 Jbeta primers, the PCR was carried out. Clones were sequenced by immunoSEQ multiplex PCR, and TCRdb holds only the in-frame ones, with some missing. The repertoire has 100,000 to 150,000 clones, approximately 71% of them found once; the top ten carry approximately 0.86%. The specimen was PBMCs. Receptors originate from a woman in her sixties or seventies in good health and CMV-seronegative.

This chain links TRBV5-1 with TRBJ2-5, with TRBD2 matching 14 bases. The CDR3 sequence is 17 residues long. CDR1 and CDR2 from the germline V gene are SGHRS and YFSETQ. V shed 0 bases, J shed 4 bases, and the junction held 5 bases outside the gene matches. The DNA of the CDR3 is TGCGCCAGCAGCTTGGCCCGAGGACTAGCGGGGGGAGAGACCCAGTACTTC. It specifies CASSLARGLAGGETQYF.

The chain uses TRBV6-1 and TRBJ2-7, with D maybe TRBD2 (5 bases). Germline lookup yields CDR1 MNHNS and CDR2 SASEGT. The germline V and J ends were trimmed by 1 base and 0 bases, with 10 bases remaining between them. This CDR3 has 15 residues. For the CDR3, the DNA is TGTGCCAGCAGTGAAGGACTAACTTTCTCCTACGAGCAGTACTTC. Amino acid sequence: CASSEGLTFSYEQYF.

The V gene is TRBV18, the J gene TRBJ2-2; 15 bases map to TRBD2. The CDR3 runs to 17 residues. With 2 bases clipped from V and 5 bases from J, the junction kept 3 bases outside the gene matches. CDR1 is KGHSH and CDR2 is LQKENI in the germline V gene. The CDR3 DNA sequence: TGTGCCAGCTCACCAAAAGGGACTAGCGGGAGGACCGGGGAGCTGTTTTTT. As protein: CASSPKGTSGRTGELFF.